These 14 T cell receptor beta chains came from one sample sequenced in a study of blood T cell repertoires in COVID-19. Only in-frame clones appear in the TCRdb table, and some are missing; sequencing was by immunoSEQ multiplex PCR. The sample shows 50,000 to 80,000 clones, about 90% of them seen only once. The specimen was peripheral blood. The origin of the receptors is a man in his 60s with acute or convalescent COVID-19.

V is TRBV5-6 and J is TRBJ1-6, with 7 bases fitting TRBD1. This CDR3 region has 18 residues. Germline V gene lookup returns CDR1 SGHDT and CDR2 YYEEEE. Germline trimming cut 0 bases from V and 5 bases from J; bases unmatched to any gene: 11. CDR3 in DNA: TGTGCCAGCAGCTTGGTTATACTTTTACAGGGGAATAATTCACCCCTCCACTTT. Translating it yields CASSLVILLQGNNSPLHF.

The rearrangement uses TRBV19 and TRBJ1-1; 8 nucleotides line up with TRBD1. CDR1 LNHDA and CDR2 SQIVND come from the germline V gene (reference sequence). With 8 bases clipped from V and 1 base from J, the junction kept 3 bases outside the gene matches. The CDR3 sequence is 13 residues long. The CDR3 DNA follows: TGTGCCAGTGAGGACAGGGAGAACACTGAAGCTTTCTTT. It specifies CASEDRENTEAFF.

The V and J genes are TRBV9 and TRBJ1-3; D is perhaps TRBD1 (6 bases). Germline CDR1 SGDLS, CDR2 YYNGEE. The V gene lost 3 bases and the J gene lost 2 bases, with 9 bases spanning the gap. The CDR3 length is 14 residues. The CDR3 spells CASSASGAGNTIYF. DNA of the CDR3: TGTGCCAGCAGCGCGTCAGGGGCTGGAAACACCATATATTTT.

This clone was seen a single time. The chain employs TRBV5-8 and TRBJ1-4; TRBD1 matches 7 bases. The length of the CDR3 is 14 residues. V lost 2 bases, J lost 6 bases, and 4 bases stayed unmatched. The germline gives CDR1 SGHTS, CDR2 YDEGEE. The CDR3 DNA is TGTGCCAGCAGCTTACGACAGGGTGATGAAAAACTGTTTTTT. Residues: CASSLRQGDEKLFF.

CDR3 sequence: CASSDSRGGLPVCYTF. CDR3 in DNA: TGTGCCAGCAGTGACTCGAGGGGGGGCCTCCCGGTATGCTACACCTTC. The V gene is TRBV6-4, the J gene TRBJ1-2, with TRBD1 as a possible D gene (6 bases). With 0 bases removed from V and 9 bases from J, the gap between germline ends came to 20 bases. Germline V gene data show CDR1 as MRHNA and CDR2 as SNTAGT. The CDR3 consists of 16 residues.

J is TRBJ2-5 and V is TRBV6-5; 8 nucleotides line up with TRBD1. J was trimmed by 7 bases and V by 6 bases; bases with no gene match: 10. In germline, CDR1 is MNHEY, CDR2 SVGAGI. This CDR3 is 14 amino acids long. The CDR3 reads CASRMDRVWGTQYF. CDR3 in DNA: TGTGCCAGCAGGATGGACAGGGTCTGGGGGACCCAGTACTTC.

The chain carries TRBV12-5 and TRBJ2-6, with TRBD1 matching over 9 bases. Germline V gene lookup returns CDR1 LGHNT and CDR2 FRNRAP. The CDR3 covers 16 residues. With 5 bases clipped from V and 2 bases from J, the junction kept 4 bases outside the gene matches. CDR3 sequence: CASGTGGETGANVLTF. The CDR3 coding sequence is TGTGCTAGTGGTACAGGGGGCGAAACTGGGGCCAACGTCCTGACTTTC.

V usage is TRBV19 and J usage is TRBJ2-1, with D possibly TRBD1 on 6 matching bases. CDR3 size: 16 residues. CDR1 LNHDA and CDR2 SQIVND come from the germline V gene (reference sequence). V lost 0 bases and J lost 4, with 13 bases in between. This chain's CDR3 is CASSIDPGVDYNEQFF. Written as DNA, the CDR3 is TGTGCCAGTAGTATAGATCCAGGGGTAGATTACAATGAGCAGTTCTTC.

The CDR3 spells CASSEGRAPSYEQYF. The CDR3 DNA sequence: TGTGCCAGCAGTGAAGGCAGGGCCCCCTCCTACGAGCAGTACTTC. The rearrangement links TRBV2 to TRBJ2-7; weak D call: TRBD1 (5 bases). The CDR3 length is 15 residues. Deletions cut 1 base from V and 0 bases from J, with 10 bases between. Germline V gives CDR1 SNHLY, CDR2 FYNNEI.

The chain joins TRBV19 to TRBJ2-1; 7 nucleotides match TRBD1. With V trimmed by 9 bases and J by 9 bases, 11 bases remained unmatched. Looked up from germline, CDR1 is LNHDA and CDR2 is SQIVND (reference sequence). The CDR3 loop spans 13 amino acids. The CDR3 DNA reads as TGTGCCAGCTCGACAGGGTTGATAGGTGAGCAGTTCTTC. Protein sequence: CASSTGLIGEQFF.

This chain links TRBV3-1 (or the pseudogene TRBV3-2) with TRBJ2-5, with 8 bases aligning to TRBD2. V lost 3 bases, J lost 4 bases, and 10 bases stayed unmatched. The CDR3 runs to 16 residues. Germline V gene data show CDR1 as LGHDT and CDR2 as YNNKEL (reference sequence). CDR3 sequence (DNA): TGTGCCAGCAGCCACTTCCGGGGGGGCGATGGAGAGACCCAGTACTTC. It specifies CASSHFRGGDGETQYF.

The gene calls are TRBV18 and TRBJ2-3, with 8 bases fitting TRBD1. CDR1 and CDR2 from the germline V gene are KGHSH and LQKENI. The V segment lost 6 bases and the J segment 1 base; nucleotides outside the gene matches: 9. The CDR3 contains 16 residues. The CDR3 region is CASSRLPGGRTDTQYF. CDR3 DNA: TGTGCCAGCTCTCGGTTGCCAGGGGGCCGCACAGATACGCAGTATTTT.

This sequence joins TRBV5-6 and TRBJ2-3; D uncertain. The CDR3 extends over 14 amino acids. V lost 0 bases and J 2 bases, leaving 7 bases between the germline ends. CDR1 and CDR2 (germline): SGHDT, YYEEEE. In DNA form, the CDR3 reads TGTGCCAGCAGCTTGGATAGCTTCACAGATACGCAGTATTTT. This sequence encodes CASSLDSFTDTQYF.

The V call is TRBV3-1 (or the pseudogene TRBV3-2), the J call TRBJ1-4, with D perhaps TRBD1 (6 bases). CDR1 is LGHDT, CDR2 YNNKEL, per germline (reference sequence). The CDR3 extends over 14 amino acids. V dropped 5 bases and J dropped 8 bases, with 15 bases sitting between them. CDR3 residues: CASSNDRMGEKLFF. The CDR3 nucleotides are TGTGCCAGCAGCAATGACAGGATGGGGGAAAAACTGTTTTTT.